The T cell receptor beta chain described here comes from a study of response to subunit inactivated influenza vaccine. This clonotype was counted at least ten times. As yet, its antigen is unknown. TCRdb reprocessed the RT-PCR reads via MiXCR and lists one record per CDR3 protein. The repertoire holds about 240,000 distinct CDR3 sequences, 9.5% to 15% seen once, with roughly 7.7% in the top ten. General observations from the study: Authors suggested that a seasonal influenza vaccination recruits few new T cells each time.

The ends were cut back, 4 bases at V and 4 bases at J, with 17 bases in the middle. CDR3 length: 15 amino acids. Germline V lookup: CDR1 SGHRS, CDR2 YFSETQ. This specimen consisted of non-naive T cells sorted from PBMCs, obtained around 14 days before vaccination. The chain couples TRBV5-1 to TRBJ2-5, with D perhaps TRBD1 (5 bases). The TCR comes from a man in his forties or fifties who received an inactivated influenza vaccine. The CDR3 DNA reads as TGCGCCAGCAGCCAGATAAAGGGGCGAGGAGAGACCCAGTACTTC. Protein sequence: CASSQIKGRGETQYF.